This passage covers 7 T cell receptor beta chains from one sample sequenced in a study of blood T cells in healthy people across ages. For the second PCR, which ran for about 6 to 11 cycles, a sample-barcoded 5' primer and a J-beta primer mix were used. MiXCR, run by TCRdb on the 5' RACE reads, gives a single entry per CDR3 protein. The table shows approximately 1,100,000 distinct CDR3 sequences, with under 45% occurring only once. Source material: blood. The receptors originated from a woman between 55 and 75 years old in good health.

In nucleotides, the CDR3 is TGTGCCAGCAGTCTAAGGGACAGGGGGCGAAGTCTAGATACGCAGTATTTT. The encoded protein is CASSLRDRGRSLDTQYF. The rearrangement links TRBV27 to TRBJ2-3; 12 positions match TRBD1. Germline loops: CDR1 MNHEY, CDR2 SMNVEV (reference sequence). The V gene end was trimmed by 5 bases and the J gene end by 5 bases; junction bases not matched to a gene: 11. This CDR3 is built from 17 residues.

This clonotype was seen a single time. The chain is built from TRBV6-5 and TRBJ2-1; tentatively, D is TRBD1 or TRBD2 (5 bases each). This CDR3 is built from 15 residues. Germline loops: CDR1 MNHEY, CDR2 SVGAGI. Trimming left V 2 bases short and J 4 bases short, with 12 bases between. The CDR3 bases are TGTGCCAGCAGTTACGGGCCGGGACGGTACAATGAGCAGTTCTTC. This codes for CASSYGPGRYNEQFF.

The chain links TRBV10-2 to TRBJ2-3; D may match TRBD1 or TRBD2 (5 bases each). With 7 bases removed from V and 7 bases from J, the gap between germline ends came to 27 bases. CDR3 length: 17 amino acids. Germline CDR1 and CDR2: WSHSY and SAAADI. CDR3 in amino acids: CASTPRGPETTQHTQYF. Here the CDR3 DNA reads TGCGCCAGCACCCCAAGGGGACCAGAAACTACACAACATACGCAGTATTTT.

This clonotype was detected many times. The chain links TRBV12-3 or TRBV12-4 to TRBJ2-7, with a weak D call TRBD2 (5 bases). The CDR3 is made up of 13 amino acids. Trimming cost V 5 bases and J 5 bases, with 13 bases left between them. This chain's CDR3 is CASSPQRADEQYF. CDR3 nucleotides: TGTGCCAGCAGTCCTCAACGAGCGGACGAGCAGTACTTC.

This clonotype was seen a handful of times. The chain carries TRBV3-1 and TRBJ2-6; D is unresolved. The V gene lost 11 bases and the J gene lost 4 bases, with 9 bases spanning the gap. Germline-derived CDR1 and CDR2 are LGHDT and YNNKEL (reference sequence). The CDR3 has 12 residues. The CDR3 protein is CASAPGANVLTF. For the CDR3, the DNA is TGTGCCTCTGCGCCCGGGGCCAACGTCCTGACTTTC.

This chain uses TRBV27 with TRBJ2-7; the match to TRBD2 covers 10 bases. V gave up 8 bases and J gave up 4 bases; unmatched junction bases: 11. The CDR3 extends over 15 amino acids. Germline V gene lookup returns CDR1 MNHEY and CDR2 SMNVEV (reference sequence). In nucleotides, the CDR3 is TGTGCCAGCGGCCCAAAGACTAGCGGGCCTTACGAGCAGTACTTC. Its translation is CASGPKTSGPYEQYF.

J is TRBJ2-1 and V is TRBV6-1, with 15 bases matching TRBD2. The germline V gene encodes CDR1 MNHNS and CDR2 SASEGT. Losses at the gene ends were 6 bases for V and 1 base for J; bases not matched to a gene: 4. This CDR3 has 17 residues. The CDR3, as DNA: TGTGCCAGCAGCCCCGGGACTAGCGGGGGGTCCTACAATGAGCAGTTCTTC. It encodes CASSPGTSGGSYNEQFF.